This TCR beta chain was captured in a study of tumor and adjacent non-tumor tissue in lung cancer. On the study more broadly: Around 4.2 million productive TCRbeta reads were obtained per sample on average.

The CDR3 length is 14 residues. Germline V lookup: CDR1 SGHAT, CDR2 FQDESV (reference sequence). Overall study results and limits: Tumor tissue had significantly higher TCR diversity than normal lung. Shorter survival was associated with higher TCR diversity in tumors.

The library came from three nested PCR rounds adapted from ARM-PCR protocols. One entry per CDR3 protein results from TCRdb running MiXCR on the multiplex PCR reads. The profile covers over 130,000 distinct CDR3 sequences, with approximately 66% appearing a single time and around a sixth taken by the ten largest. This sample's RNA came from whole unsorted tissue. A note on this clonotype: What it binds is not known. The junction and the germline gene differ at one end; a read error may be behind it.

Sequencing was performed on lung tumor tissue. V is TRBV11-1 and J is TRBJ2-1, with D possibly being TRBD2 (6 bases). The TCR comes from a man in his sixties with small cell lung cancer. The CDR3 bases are TGTGCCGGCAGCTTTAGCGGAGACTACAATGAGCGGTTCTTC. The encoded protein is CAGSFSGDYNERFF.